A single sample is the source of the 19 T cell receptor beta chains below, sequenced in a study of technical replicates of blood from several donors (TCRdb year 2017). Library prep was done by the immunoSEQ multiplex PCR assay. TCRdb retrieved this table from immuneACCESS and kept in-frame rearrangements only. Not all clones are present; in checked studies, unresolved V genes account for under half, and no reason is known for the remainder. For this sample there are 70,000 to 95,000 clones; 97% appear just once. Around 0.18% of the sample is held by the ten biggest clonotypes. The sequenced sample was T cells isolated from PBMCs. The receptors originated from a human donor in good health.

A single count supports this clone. The CDR3 DNA reads as TGTGCCAGCCGCGGTATAACAGGAGAAAAACTGTTTTTT. Protein product: CASRGITGEKLFF. V gene TRBV25-1 combines with J gene TRBJ1-4; a weak D match, TRBD1 (5 bases). Germline CDR1 is MGHDK and CDR2 is SYGVNS. The CDR3 is made up of 13 amino acids. The V end was cut by 8 bases, the J end by 8 bases, with 15 bases between.

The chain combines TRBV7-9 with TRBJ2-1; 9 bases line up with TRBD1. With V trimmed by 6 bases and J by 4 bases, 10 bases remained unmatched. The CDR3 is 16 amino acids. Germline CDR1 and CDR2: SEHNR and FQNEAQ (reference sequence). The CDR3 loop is CASRNRGQTKYNEQFF. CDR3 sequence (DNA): TGTGCCAGCAGGAACAGGGGGCAAACTAAATACAATGAGCAGTTCTTC.

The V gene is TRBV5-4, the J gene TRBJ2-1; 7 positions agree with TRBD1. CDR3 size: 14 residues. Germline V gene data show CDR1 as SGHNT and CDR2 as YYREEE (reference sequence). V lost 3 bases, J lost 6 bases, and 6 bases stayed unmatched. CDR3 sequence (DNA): TGTGCCAGCAGCTCAAAGACAGGGCTCAATGAGCAGTTCTTC. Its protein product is CASSSKTGLNEQFF.

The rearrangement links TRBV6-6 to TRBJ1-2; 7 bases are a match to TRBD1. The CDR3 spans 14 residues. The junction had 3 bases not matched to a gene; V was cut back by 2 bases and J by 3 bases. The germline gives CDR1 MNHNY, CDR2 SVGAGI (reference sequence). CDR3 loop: CASSYQGDYYGYTF. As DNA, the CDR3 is TGTGCCAGCAGTTACCAGGGGGACTACTATGGCTACACCTTC.

The CDR3 region has the DNA TGTGCCAGCAGTCAGCAGGGTTCCGGGGAGCTGTTTTTT. Encoded protein: CASSQQGSGELFF. The V and J genes are TRBV28 and TRBJ2-2; tentatively, D is TRBD1 (5 bases). Germline-derived CDR1 and CDR2 are MDHEN and SYDVKM. The length of the CDR3 is 13 residues. V shed 5 bases and J shed 6 bases, with 10 bases lying between them.

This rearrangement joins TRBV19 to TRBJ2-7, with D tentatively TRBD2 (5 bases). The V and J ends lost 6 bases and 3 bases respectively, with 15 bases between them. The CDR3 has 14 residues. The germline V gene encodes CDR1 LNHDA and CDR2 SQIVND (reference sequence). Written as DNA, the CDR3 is TGTGCCAGTAGAGTCGCGACGGGAAACTACGAGCAGTACTTC. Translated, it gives CASRVATGNYEQYF.

CDR3: CASSQQTGGNTEAFF. Here the CDR3 DNA reads TGCGCCAGCAGCCAACAGACAGGGGGAAATACTGAAGCTTTCTTT. The chain joins TRBV4-1 to TRBJ1-1; 9 bases match TRBD1. The germline V gene has CDR1 MGHRA and CDR2 YSYEKL. The CDR3 runs 15 residues. V lost 2 bases to trimming and J lost 5 bases; unmatched junction nucleotides: 6.

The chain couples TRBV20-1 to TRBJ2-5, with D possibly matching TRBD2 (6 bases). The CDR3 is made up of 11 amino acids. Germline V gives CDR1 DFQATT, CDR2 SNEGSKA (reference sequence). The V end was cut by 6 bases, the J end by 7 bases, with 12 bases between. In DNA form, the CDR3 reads TGCAGTGCCCGACTAGTCGGGACCCAGTACTTC. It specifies CSARLVGTQYF.

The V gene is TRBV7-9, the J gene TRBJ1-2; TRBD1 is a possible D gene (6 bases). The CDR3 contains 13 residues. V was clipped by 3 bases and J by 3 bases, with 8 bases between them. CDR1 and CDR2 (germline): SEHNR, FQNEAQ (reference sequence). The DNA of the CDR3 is TGTGCCAGCAGCTTGGACAGCCACTATGGCTACACCTTC. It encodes CASSLDSHYGYTF.

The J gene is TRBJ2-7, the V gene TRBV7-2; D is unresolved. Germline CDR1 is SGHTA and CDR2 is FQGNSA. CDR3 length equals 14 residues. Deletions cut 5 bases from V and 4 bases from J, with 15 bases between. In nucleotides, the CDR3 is TGTGCCAGCAGCAGAACGGGTCCCCGATACGAGCAGTACTTC. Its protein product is CASSRTGPRYEQYF.

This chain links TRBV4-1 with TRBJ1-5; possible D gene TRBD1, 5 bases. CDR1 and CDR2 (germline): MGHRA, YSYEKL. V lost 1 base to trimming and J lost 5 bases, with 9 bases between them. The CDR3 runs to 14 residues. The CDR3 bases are TGCGCCAGCAGCCAAGGGACACTACATCAGCCCCAGCATTTT. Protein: CASSQGTLHQPQHF.

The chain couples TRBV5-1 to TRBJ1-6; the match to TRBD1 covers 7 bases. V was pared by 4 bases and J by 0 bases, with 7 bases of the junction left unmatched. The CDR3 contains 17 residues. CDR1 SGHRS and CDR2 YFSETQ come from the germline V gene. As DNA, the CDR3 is TGCGCCAGCAGCCTAGTGGAGGGGGCCTCCTATAATTCACCCCTCCACTTT. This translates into CASSLVEGASYNSPLHF.

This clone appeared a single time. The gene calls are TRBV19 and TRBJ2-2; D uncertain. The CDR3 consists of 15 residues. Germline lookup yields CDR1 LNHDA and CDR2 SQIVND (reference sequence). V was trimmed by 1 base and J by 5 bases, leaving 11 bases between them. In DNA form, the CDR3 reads TGTGCCAGTAGTATAGGATTCACCGGGACCGGGGAGCTGTTTTTT. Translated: CASSIGFTGTGELFF. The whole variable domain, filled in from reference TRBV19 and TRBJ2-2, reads DGGITQSPKYLFRKEGQNVTLSCEQNLNHDAMYWYRQDPGQGLRLIYYSQIVNDFQKGDIAEGYSVSREKKESFPLTVTSAQKNPTAFYLCASSIGFTGTGELFFGEGSRLTVL.

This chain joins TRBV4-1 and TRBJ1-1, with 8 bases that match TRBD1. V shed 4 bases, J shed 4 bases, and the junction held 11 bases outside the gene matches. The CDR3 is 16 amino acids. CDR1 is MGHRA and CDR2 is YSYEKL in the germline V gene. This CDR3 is CASSPIANRGVTEAFF. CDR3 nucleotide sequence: TGCGCCAGCAGCCCTATAGCGAACAGGGGGGTCACTGAAGCTTTCTTT.

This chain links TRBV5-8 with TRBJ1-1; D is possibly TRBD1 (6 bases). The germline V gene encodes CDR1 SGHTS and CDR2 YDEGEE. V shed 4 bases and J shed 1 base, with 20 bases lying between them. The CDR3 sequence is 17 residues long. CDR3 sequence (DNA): TGTGCCAGCAGCGGCGGGGGGGCGTGGGGAAGGAACACTGAAGCTTTCTTT. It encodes CASSGGGAWGRNTEAFF. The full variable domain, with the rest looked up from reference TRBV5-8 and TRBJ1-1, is EAGVTQSPTHLIKTRGQQATLRCSPISGHTSVYWYQQALGLGLQFLLWYDEGEERNRGNFPPRFSGRQFPNYSSELNVNALELEDSALYLCASSGGGAWGRNTEAFFGQGTRLTVV.

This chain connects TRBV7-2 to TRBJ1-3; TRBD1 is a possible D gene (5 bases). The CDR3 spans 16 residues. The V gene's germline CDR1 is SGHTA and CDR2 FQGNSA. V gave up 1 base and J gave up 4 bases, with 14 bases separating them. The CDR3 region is CASSLGYRLSGNTIYF. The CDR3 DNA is TGTGCCAGCAGCTTAGGCTACAGGTTGTCCGGAAACACCATATATTTT.

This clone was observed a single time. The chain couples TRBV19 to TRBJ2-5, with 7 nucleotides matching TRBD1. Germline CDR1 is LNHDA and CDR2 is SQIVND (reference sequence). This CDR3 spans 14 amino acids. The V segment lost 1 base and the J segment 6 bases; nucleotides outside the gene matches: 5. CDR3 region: CASSIVAGGQTQYF. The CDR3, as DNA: TGTGCCAGTAGTATAGTGGCAGGGGGACAGACCCAGTACTTC.

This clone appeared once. Written as DNA, the CDR3 is TGTGCCAGCAGCTTAGGGACAGGGTATCTATCAGACGAGCAGTACTTC. It codes for CASSLGTGYLSDEQYF. The rearrangement uses TRBV11-2 and TRBJ2-7; the match to TRBD1 covers 8 bases. The V and J ends lost 1 base and 5 bases, in that order; junction bases with no gene match: 10. This CDR3 comprises 16 residues. Germline V gene lookup returns CDR1 SGHAT and CDR2 FQNNGV.

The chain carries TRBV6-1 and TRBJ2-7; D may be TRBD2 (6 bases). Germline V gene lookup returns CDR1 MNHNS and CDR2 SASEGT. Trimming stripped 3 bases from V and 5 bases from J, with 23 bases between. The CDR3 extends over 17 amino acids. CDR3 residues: CASSEGRGKPDYNEQYF. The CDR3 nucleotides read TGTGCCAGCAGTGAGGGAAGGGGCAAACCGGACTATAACGAGCAGTACTTC.